This paragraph reports one T cell receptor (beta chain). This clonotype has a count of ten or more. The antigen it recognizes is unknown. Per-base quality was not reported, and no clone a single base away is much larger than it. The data were obtained in a study of neurological immune-mediated disorders (dated by TCRdb to between 2017 and 2020). Background on the whole study: Peripheral blood TCR-beta repertoires from patients with HTLV-I-associated myelopathy (HAM/TSP), patients with multiple sclerosis, and healthy controls were compared in the study using UMI-based sequencing. The cohort was made up of around 70 subjects, consisting of roughly 14 HAM/TSP patients, 35 or so multiple sclerosis patients and 20 healthy controls. Alongside PBMC samples, the set of more than 85 TCR-beta libraries contained longitudinal samples, technical triplicates, and paired CD4+ and CD8+ T-cell subsets that had been sorted. The paper as a whole reports these results and caveats: TCR clonal expansion was highest in HAM/TSP patients and lowest in MS patients, with MS patients falling below even healthy controls. No identical CDR3 amino acid sequences were shared among expanded clones across subjects, suggesting private TCR-beta repertoires in all groups.

cDNA synthesis used template-switch 5'RACE with a primer carrying a 10-nucleotide random unique molecular identifier tagging each TCR transcript. Over 180 million TCR-beta sequences, covering 15-18 subjects, were produced in each sequencing run. The RNeasy kit was used to extract total RNA. The KAPA Real-time Library Amplification kit was used to amplify TCR-beta VDJ regions with primers targeting the TCR constant region and the 5'RACE anchor. Sample indexes and Illumina adaptors were added in a first PCR, after which library yield was increased in a second PCR. After Ampure bead purification, the roughly 650 bp TCR product was size-selected on a 2% E-gel SizeSelection system. Before pooling, libraries had their quality checked on a Bioanalyzer, their concentration measured with Qubit, and their quantity determined with the Kapa Library Quantification kit. Paired-end 2 x 150 bp sequencing of the libraries was performed on an Illumina HiSeq 2500. To increase sequence diversity, roughly 24-31% phiX was spiked into each library pool. The paper's processing steps were these. The quality-filtered reads were processed with the UMI-based MiGEC pipeline, whose error correction step removed more than 80% of the raw TCR sequences. IMGT germline references were used for alignment of VDJ genes, and clonotypes were defined by a unique CDR3 amino acid sequence together with V-J genes. VDJtools evaluated clonal expansion, Shannon diversity and CDR3 relatedness (CalcPairwiseDistances, ClusterSamples); CLCbio workbench built phylogenetic trees. Clones with at least 8 unique UMIs were defined as expanded, with this threshold being based on coefficient-of-variation modelling across technical triplicates. TCRdb trimmed the raw reads at Q25, called clones with MiXCR and kept productive beta chains. CDR3 protein sequences are deduplicated, and each keeps its most common genes and DNA. What appears here as the V and J calls and clone size reflects TCRdb's work, not the paper's. The sample table records 20,000 to 30,000 distinct CDR3 sequences; about 6.3% of these occur just once. The leading ten clones occupy 4.5% to 5% of the sample.

The healthy controls were volunteers from blood banks in Maryland, USA. Unsorted PBMC libraries were generated from 2 million PBMCs stored in RNAlater at -80 °C until RNA extraction. PBMCs were separated from peripheral blood using Ficoll-Hypaque density gradient centrifugation and then cryopreserved in liquid nitrogen. This TCR was recovered from a woman in her forties in good health. Sequencing was carried out using PBMCs.

The CDR3 protein is CASSSPRGRYGYTF. DNA sequence: TGTGCCAGCAGCTCGCCCCGGGGTCGCTATGGCTACACCTTC. Recombination connected TRBV11-2 to TRBJ1-2; there is no confident call for the D gene. The CDR3 numbers 14 residues from cysteine through phenylalanine. Only the CDR3 part of the read is kept: 42 bases, read in frame from the first base. CDR1 and CDR2 (SGHAT, FQNNGV) derive from the germline V gene. V gives up 4 bases and J gives up 4 bases, and the segment between their germline ends measures 13 bases.